These 14 T cell receptor beta chains were sequenced from one sample in a study of OX40 agonist ivuxolimab in advanced cancers. Profiling relied on immunoSEQ multiplex PCR, and the TCRdb table lists in-frame clones only, not all of them. The sample comprises 80,000 or so clones, roughly nine tenths of which are singletons, and over 0.15% rests with the top ten. Sequences were derived from CD4+ or CD8+ T cells sorted from blood, sampled in a trial of the OX40 agonist ivuxolimab. These receptor sequences come from an adult with an advanced solid tumor such as melanoma, head and neck, liver or kidney cancer.

This chain uses TRBV2 with TRBJ1-2, with 7 bases that match TRBD1. The CDR3 covers 15 residues. Trimming took 4 bases from V and 2 from J; bases not matched to a gene: 7. CDR1 is SNHLY, CDR2 FYNNEI, per germline. CDR3 in DNA: TGTGCCAGCAGTGCCAACAGGGGCCAGAACTATGGCTACACCTTC. It is translated as CASSANRGQNYGYTF.

This clone has just one count. The chain joins TRBV5-4 to TRBJ2-1, with 11 nucleotides matching TRBD2. This CDR3 is 17 amino acids long. Losses at the gene ends were 4 bases for V and 1 base for J; bases not matched to a gene: 7. Germline-derived CDR1 and CDR2 are SGHNT and YYREEE (reference sequence). CDR3 in amino acids: CASSPRTSGWSYNEQFF. The CDR3 DNA sequence: TGTGCCAGCAGCCCGCGGACTAGCGGGTGGTCCTACAATGAGCAGTTCTTC.

The chain joins TRBV27 to TRBJ1-5; no clear D gene. Trimming removed 2 bases at V and 2 bases at J, with 7 bases between. Germline CDR1 MNHEY, CDR2 SMNVEV (reference sequence). The CDR3 extends over 14 amino acids. The CDR3 loop is CASSLGTGNQPQHF. The CDR3 coding sequence is TGTGCCAGCAGTTTAGGTACAGGCAATCAGCCCCAGCATTTT.

This sequence joins TRBV15 and TRBJ2-1; TRBD2 matches at 9 bases. This CDR3 has 14 residues. After removal of 6 bases from V and 3 bases from J, the junction contained 3 bases not matched to a gene. CDR1 and CDR2 (germline): LNHNV, YYDKDF (reference sequence). The CDR3 protein is CATRSSGNYNEQFF. DNA of the CDR3: TGTGCCACCAGATCTAGCGGGAACTACAATGAGCAGTTCTTC. Variable domain in full (rest from reference TRBV15 and TRBJ2-1): DAMVIQNPRYQVTQFGKPVTLSCSQTLNHNVMYWYQQKSSQAPKLLFHYYDKDFNNEADTPDNFQSRRPNTSFCFLDIRSPGLGDTAMYLCATRSSGNYNEQFFGPGTRLTVL.

The chain couples TRBV7-8 to TRBJ1-5; tentative D call: TRBD1 (6 bases). CDR1 is SGHVS and CDR2 is FQNEAQ in the germline V gene. The CDR3 sequence is 17 residues long. V lost 5 bases to trimming and J lost 2 bases, with 19 bases between them. CDR3 residues: CASSPDSPITRNQPQHF. The CDR3 DNA sequence: TGTGCCAGCAGCCCGGACAGCCCAATAACCCGCAATCAGCCCCAGCATTTT.

The CDR3 coding sequence is TGTGCCTGGAGTGGGACCGGGGTGAGCGTTACGAGGCAGTACTTC. It codes for CAWSGTGVSVTRQYF. The chain links TRBV30 to TRBJ2-5; TRBD2 is a possible D gene (5 bases). From germline, CDR1 is GTSNPN and CDR2 SVGIG (reference sequence). Between the trimmed V and J ends, which lost 1 base and 11 bases, there was a span of 23 bases. The CDR3 is 15 amino acids. The full variable domain, in which reference TRBV30 and TRBJ2-5 provide the parts outside the CDR3, is SQTIHQWPATLVQPVGSPLSLECTVEGTSNPNLYWYRQAAGRGLQLLFYSVGIGQISSEVPQNLSASRPQDRQFILSSKKLLLSDSGFYLCAWSGTGVSVTRQYFGPGTRLLVL.

The chain carries TRBV2 and TRBJ2-4, with a possible D match to TRBD2 (6 bases). The CDR3 extends over 15 amino acids. Between the trimmed V and J ends, which lost 3 bases and 2 bases, there was a span of 11 bases. CDR1 and CDR2 (germline): SNHLY, FYNNEI. In DNA form, the CDR3 reads TGTGCCAGCAGTGACGACGGAGGGACCAAAAACATTCAGTACTTC. Translating gives CASSDDGGTKNIQYF. Together with reference TRBV2 and TRBJ2-4, the CDR3 gives the full variable domain: EPEVTQTPSHQVTQMGQEVILRCVPISNHLYFYWYRQILGQKVEFLVSFYNNEISEKSEIFDDQFSVERPDGSNFTLKIRSTKLEDSAMYFCASSDDGGTKNIQYFGAGTRLSVL.

V and J are TRBV9 and TRBJ1-2, with D uncertain. Germline lookup yields CDR1 SGDLS and CDR2 YYNGEE. The length of the CDR3 is 13 residues. Trimming stripped 3 bases from V and 2 bases from J, with 8 bases between. The CDR3 reads CASSAAVNYGYTF. The CDR3, as DNA: TGTGCCAGCAGCGCAGCAGTAAACTATGGCTACACCTTC.

This chain links TRBV13 with TRBJ2-1; possible D gene TRBD2, 6 bases. Trimming left V 5 bases short and J 4 bases short, with 15 bases between. The CDR3 contains 15 residues. Germline V gives CDR1 PRHDT, CDR2 FYEKMQ (reference sequence). CDR3: CASSPREWSYNEQFF. The CDR3 nucleotides read TGTGCCAGCAGCCCCCGGGAGTGGAGTTACAATGAGCAGTTCTTC.

J is TRBJ2-1 and V is TRBV5-1; D not resolved. CDR3 length: 12 amino acids. Per germline, CDR1 SGHRS and CDR2 YFSETQ. V lost 3 bases, J lost 6 bases, and 7 bases lay in between. For the CDR3, the DNA is TGCGCCAGCAGCTGGACGGCCAATGAGCAGTTCTTC. This translates into CASSWTANEQFF.

The gene calls are TRBV7-2 and TRBJ2-7, with D perhaps being TRBD1 or TRBD2 (5 bases each). Trimming pared 1 base from V and 1 base from J, leaving 11 bases between. This CDR3 has 15 amino acids. CDR1 and CDR2 (germline): SGHTA, FQGNSA. The CDR3 sequence is CASSLDPGTSYEQYF. CDR3 bases: TGTGCCAGCAGCTTAGACCCCGGGACGTCCTACGAGCAGTACTTC. Full variable domain (remainder filled in from reference TRBV7-2 and TRBJ2-7): GAGVSQSPSNKVTEKGKDVELRCDPISGHTALYWYRQSLGQGLEFLIYFQGNSAPDKSGLPSDRFSAERTGGSVSTLTIQRTQQEDSAVYLCASSLDPGTSYEQYFGPGTRLTVT.

V is TRBV6-5 and J is TRBJ1-3, with D perhaps matching TRBD1 (6 bases). CDR1 and CDR2 from the germline V gene are MNHEY and SVGAGI. The CDR3 is 16 amino acids. Trimming cost V 0 bases and J 0 bases, with 9 bases left between them. CDR3 nucleotide sequence: TGTGCCAGCAGTTACTCGGGGGCGAGCTCTGGAAACACCATATATTTT. This codes for CASSYSGASSGNTIYF.

The V call is TRBV5-1, the J call TRBJ2-5, with D possibly being TRBD2 (5 bases). The CDR3 covers 14 residues. Trimming stripped 1 base from V and 5 bases from J, with 12 bases between. Germline-derived CDR1 and CDR2 are SGHRS and YFSETQ. The DNA for the CDR3 is TGCGCCAGCAGCTTGATGTCTAGCACGGAGACCCAGTACTTC. This sequence encodes CASSLMSSTETQYF.

The chain employs TRBV5-1 and TRBJ1-1; TRBD1 is a possible D gene (6 bases). Trimming removed 4 bases at V and 5 bases at J, with 15 bases between. The V gene's germline CDR1 is SGHRS and CDR2 YFSETQ. The length of the CDR3 is 14 residues. CDR3 coding DNA: TGCGCCAGCAGCCCCTGGGGGGCAGGGACTGAAGCTTTCTTT. This translates into CASSPWGAGTEAFF.